Listed below are T cell receptor beta chains from one sample, sequenced in a study of blood T cell repertoires in COVID-19. Sequenced by immunoSEQ multiplex PCR; TCRdb stores in-frame clones only, minus some. This sample carries about 240,000 clones, 75% to 85% of them seen once, and the ten largest clones take approximately 5%. The sample taken for sequencing was peripheral blood. Receptors were obtained from a man in his fifties with COVID-19, enrolled during active disease. CDR3s include the opening cysteine and the closing phenylalanine or tryptophan. A D gene is named only where the DNA matches it firmly. Some rows have no size entry. The others give once, few or many, or a class for an expanded clone.

NA 13 NA TRBJ2-2 TRBV29-1 TGCAGCGCCGGCGGGACGGGGACCGGGGAGCTGTTTTTT CSAGGTGTGELFF
NA 14 NA TRBJ1-1 TRBV6-5 TGTGCCAGCAGTTATAAAGTAGGAGGCACTGAAGCTTTCTTT CASSYKVGGTEAFF
NA 14 TRBD2 TRBJ2-5 TRBV10-3 TGTGCCATCGGGAGGCTAGCGGGTCAAGAGACCCAGTACTTC CAIGRLAGQETQYF
few 17 NA TRBJ2-7 TRBV23-1 TGCGCCAGCAGTCACGACACGGTACAGGGTAGGTTCTACGAGCAGTACTTC CASSHDTVQGRFYEQYF
NA 12 NA TRBJ1-4 TRBV6-2/TRBV6-3 TGTGCCAGCAGCCGGCCGAATGAAAAACTGTTTTTT CASSRPNEKLFF
few 14 NA TRBJ2-3 TRBV5-1 TGCGCCAGCAGCCGGGACACAAGCACAGATACGCAGTATTTT CASSRDTSTDTQYF
few 18 NA TRBJ1-5 TRBV19 TGTGCCAGTAGTATGTTCGTGTCGGGGTGGAATAGCAATCAGCCCCAGCATTTT CASSMFVSGWNSNQPQHF
NA 13 NA TRBJ1-2 TRBV14 TGTGCCAGCAGCCTTGCTGACAGCTATGGCTACACCTTC CASSLADSYGYTF
NA 14 NA TRBJ1-1 TRBV7-3 TGTGCCAGCAGCAAAGGGGGGGAAGATACTGAAGCTTTCTTT CASSKGGEDTEAFF
NA 12 NA TRBJ2-1 TRBV11-3 TGTGCCAGCAGCTTAGGGGGGGAGGAGCAGTTCTTC CASSLGGEEQFF
NA 13 TRBD1 TRBJ2-5 TRBV30 TGTGCCTGGGGGGCAGGGGGCCAAGAGACCCAGTACTTC CAWGAGGQETQYF
few 17 NA TRBJ1-5 TRBV4-1 TGCGCCAGCAGCCATCCAGGGAACACGTCCTTAGGTCAGCCCCAGCATTTT CASSHPGNTSLGQPQHF
NA 19 TRBD1 TRBJ2-7 TRBV11-2 TGTGCCAGCAGCCCATACCCAAGGGGAAAAGGACAGGACTCCTACGAGCAGTACTTC CASSPYPRGKGQDSYEQYF
NA 15 NA TRBJ1-5 TRBV4-2 TGTGCCAGCAGCCAAGAGGCAGATAGCAATCAGCCCCAGCATTTT CASSQEADSNQPQHF
NA 16 TRBD2 TRBJ2-3 TRBV11-2 TGTGCCAGCAGCCCGGCCGGACTAGCGGGCACAGATACGCAGTATTTT CASSPAGLAGTDTQYF
NA 14 NA TRBJ2-7 TRBV29-1 TGCAGCGTTGAACCTACAGGGAGCTCCTACGAGCAGTACTTC CSVEPTGSSYEQYF
NA 14 TRBD1 TRBJ1-1 TRBV19 TGTGCCAGTAGTACGACGCAGGGGGGCACTGAAGCTTTCTTT CASSTTQGGTEAFF
once 12 NA TRBJ2-3 TRBV3-1/TRBV3-2 TGTGCCAGCAGCCAAGCGGAAAGGGGGCAGTATTTT CASSQAERGQYF
NA 16 NA TRBJ2-1 TRBV14 TGTGCCAGCAGCCCTGAGGGGGGGAGCTCCTACAATGAGCAGTTCTTC CASSPEGGSSYNEQFF
once 14 NA TRBJ2-3 TRBV4-3 TGCGCCAGCAGCCCACAGCGCGGGGCCCACACGCAGTATTTT CASSPQRGAHTQYF
NA 15 TRBD2 TRBJ2-1 TRBV11-2 TGTGCCAGCAGCTTATTCAGCGGGGGGCACAATGAGCAGTTCTTC CASSLFSGGHNEQFF
NA 15 TRBD1 TRBJ1-1 TRBV5-1 TGCGCCAGCAGCTTACAGGGGGCGCGTGGGACTGAAGCTTTCTTT CASSLQGARGTEAFF